The 10 T cell receptor beta chains below were found in one sample sequenced in a study of cytomegalovirus exposure and HLA in healthy donors. 13 Jbeta primers and 60 Vbeta primers were used for the PCR. Clones were read by immunoSEQ multiplex PCR, and TCRdb kept only the in-frame ones, dropping some. The repertoire holds some 190,000 clones, approximately 80% seen once, with 0.95% to 1.5% in the top ten. Sequenced sample: PBMCs. These receptors came from a boy between 2 and 15 years old in good health and CMV-seronegative.

The V call is TRBV7-2, the J call TRBJ1-2, with a possible D match to TRBD1 (5 bases). Trimming took 2 bases from V and 6 from J, leaving 19 bases between them. The CDR3 sequence is 16 residues long. Germline CDR1 reads SGHTA; CDR2 reads FQGNSA. The CDR3 loop reads CASSLRRGSGFHGYTF. CDR3 nucleotide sequence: TGTGCCAGCAGCTTACGTCGGGGGTCGGGATTCCATGGCTACACCTTC.

The J gene is TRBJ2-7, the V gene TRBV5-6; no firm D call. Germline-derived CDR1 and CDR2 are SGHDT and YYEEEE. This CDR3 comprises 13 residues. The V end was cut by 3 bases, the J end by 2 bases, with 9 bases between. Here the CDR3 reads CASSYRVAYEQYF. CDR3 bases: TGTGCCAGCAGCTACCGGGTGGCCTACGAGCAGTACTTC.

This clone appeared a few times. The V and J genes are TRBV4-1 and TRBJ2-1, with 10 nucleotides matching TRBD2. Trimming at V came to 3 bases and at J to 5 bases, leaving 4 bases not matched to a gene. The germline CDR1 and CDR2 sequences are MGHRA and YSYEKL. This CDR3 spans 15 amino acids. The DNA of the CDR3 is TGCGCCAGCAGCCACACTAGCGGGGCCAACAATGAGCAGTTCTTC. Protein: CASSHTSGANNEQFF.

The chain links TRBV15 to TRBJ2-7; D is unresolved. This CDR3 region has 13 residues. V was trimmed by 3 bases and J by 3 bases, leaving 9 bases between them. Looked up from germline, CDR1 is LNHNV and CDR2 is YYDKDF (reference sequence). This chain's CDR3 is CATSREPSYEQYF. In DNA, the CDR3 is TGTGCCACCAGCAGGGAGCCTAGCTACGAGCAGTACTTC.

The chain couples TRBV11-3 to TRBJ2-3; 8 positions match TRBD2. Germline CDR1 and CDR2: SGHNT and YENEEA. V lost 4 bases and J lost 0; bases outside the gene matches: 6. The CDR3 is 16 amino acids. CDR3 region: CASSSTSGSSTDTQYF. The CDR3 DNA reads as TGTGCCAGCAGCTCCACTAGCGGTTCTAGCACAGATACGCAGTATTTT.

The gene calls are TRBV18 and TRBJ2-6; a weak D match, TRBD2 (6 bases). The V gene's germline CDR1 is KGHSH and CDR2 LQKENI. The V gene lost 3 bases and the J gene lost 0 bases, with 12 bases spanning the gap. The CDR3 loop spans 17 amino acids. For the CDR3, the DNA is TGTGCCAGCTCACCGTCCCCGGGGGTCTCTGGGGCCAACGTCCTGACTTTC. Amino acid sequence: CASSPSPGVSGANVLTF.

This sequence joins TRBV10-2 and TRBJ2-7; TRBD2 aligns across 8 bases. CDR1 and CDR2 (germline): WSHSY, SAAADI. The CDR3 spans 14 residues. V lost 6 bases to trimming and J lost 7 bases; unmatched junction nucleotides: 11. The CDR3 DNA reads as TGCGCCAGCAGAGAGCGGGGGACCGTGGGTGAGCAGTACTTC. It encodes CASRERGTVGEQYF.

The chain carries TRBV14 and TRBJ1-1; 9 nucleotides match TRBD1. Germline assignment: CDR1 SGHDN and CDR2 FVKESK. V gave up 4 bases and J gave up 4 bases; unmatched junction bases: 1. There are 13 residues in the CDR3. The CDR3 loop is CASSRTGVTEAFF. The CDR3 DNA sequence: TGTGCCAGCAGCCGGACAGGGGTCACTGAAGCTTTCTTT.

The chain uses TRBV5-8 and TRBJ2-1; D is perhaps TRBD2 (7 bases). V lost 6 bases and J lost 10, with 23 bases in between. In germline, CDR1 is SGHTS, CDR2 YDEGEE. The CDR3 covers 15 residues. The CDR3 here is CASIGAVTGGREQFF. In nucleotides, the CDR3 is TGTGCCAGCATAGGTGCGGTAACGGGGGGCAGAGAGCAGTTCTTC.

The chain couples TRBV4-2 to TRBJ2-1, with TRBD2 identical over 10 bases. The CDR3 has 17 residues. V trimming: 4 bases; J trimming: 6 bases; junction bases outside the gene matches: 12. Germline CDR1 LGHNA, CDR2 YNFKEQ. CDR3 DNA: TGTGCCAGCAGCCGCGACCGAGGGGGACTAGCGAGCAATGAGCAGTTCTTC. Encoded protein: CASSRDRGGLASNEQFF.